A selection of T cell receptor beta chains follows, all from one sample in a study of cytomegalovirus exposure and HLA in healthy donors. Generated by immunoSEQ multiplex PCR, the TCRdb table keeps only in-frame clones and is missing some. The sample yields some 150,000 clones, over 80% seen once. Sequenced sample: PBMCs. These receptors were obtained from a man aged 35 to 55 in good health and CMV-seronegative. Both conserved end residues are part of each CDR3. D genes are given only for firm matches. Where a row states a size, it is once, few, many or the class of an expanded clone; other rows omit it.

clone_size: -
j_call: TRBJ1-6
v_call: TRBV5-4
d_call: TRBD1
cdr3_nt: TGTGCCAGCAGCTGGGTTGGGGGACAGGGCGATTTGGATTCACCCCTCCACTTT
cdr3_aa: CASSWVGGQGDLDSPLHF

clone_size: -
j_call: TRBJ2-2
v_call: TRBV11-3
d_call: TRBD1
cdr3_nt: TGTGCCAGCAGCCCCCGGACAGGGAACGGGGAGCTGTTTTTT
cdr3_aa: CASSPRTGNGELFF

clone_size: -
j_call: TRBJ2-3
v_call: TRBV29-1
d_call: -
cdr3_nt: TGCAGCGCCGGGGCTGGGGGGGATACGCAGTATTTT
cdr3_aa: CSAGAGGDTQYF

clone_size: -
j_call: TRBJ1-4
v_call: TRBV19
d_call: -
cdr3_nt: TGTGCCAGTAGTATAAACCGACAGGCTAATGAAAAACTGTTTTTT
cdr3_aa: CASSINRQANEKLFF

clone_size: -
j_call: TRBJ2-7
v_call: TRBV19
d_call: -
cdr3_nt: TGTGCCAGTAGTCAGGGACTTCCGTCCTACGAGCAGTACTTC
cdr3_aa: CASSQGLPSYEQYF

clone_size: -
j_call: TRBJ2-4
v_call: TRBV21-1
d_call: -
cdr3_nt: TGTGCCAGCACCCTTTCGGGAGCCAAAAACATTCAGTACTTC
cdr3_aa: CASTLSGAKNIQYF

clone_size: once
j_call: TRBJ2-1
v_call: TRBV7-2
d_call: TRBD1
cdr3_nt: TGTGCCAGCAGTCTACAGGGGGCCTACAATGAGCAGTTCTTC
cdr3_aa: CASSLQGAYNEQFF

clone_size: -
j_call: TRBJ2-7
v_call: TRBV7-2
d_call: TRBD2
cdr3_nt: TGTGCCAGCAGCTTAGGAGCGGGAGAGGCCTACGAGCAGTACTTC
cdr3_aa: CASSLGAGEAYEQYF

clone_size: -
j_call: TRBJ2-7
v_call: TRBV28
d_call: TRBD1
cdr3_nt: TGTGCCAGCAGTGGGACAGGGGTGTACGAGCAGTACTTC
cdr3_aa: CASSGTGVYEQYF

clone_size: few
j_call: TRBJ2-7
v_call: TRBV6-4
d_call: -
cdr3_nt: TGTGCCAGCAGATCCTCCCGGGATAGGATAACCTACGAGCAGTACTTC
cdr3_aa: CASRSSRDRITYEQYF

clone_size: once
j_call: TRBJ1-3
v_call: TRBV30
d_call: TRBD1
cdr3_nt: TGTGCCTGGTTTACAGGGGCGATTCCACGTGGAAACACCATATATTTT
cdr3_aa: CAWFTGAIPRGNTIYF

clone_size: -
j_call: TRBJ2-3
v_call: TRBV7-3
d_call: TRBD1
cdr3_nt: TGTGCCAGCAGCTTAAGGGTCGGCGGGACAGGGGCAGATACGCAGTATTTT
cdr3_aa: CASSLRVGGTGADTQYF